Sequencing of this TCR beta chain was carried out in a study of cytomegalovirus exposure and HLA in healthy donors. The CDR3 sequence is 12 residues long. Germline loops: CDR1 GTSNPN, CDR2 SVGIG (reference sequence). V was cut by 3 bases and J by 4 bases, with 10 bases left in between. PCR used 60 Vbeta primers and 13 Jbeta primers. Using immunoSEQ multiplex PCR, the repertoire was profiled, and TCRdb retains in-frame clones only, with some absent. The sample carries 100,000 to 150,000 clones, 80% to 90% recorded once. The chain recombines TRBV30 with TRBJ2-7; a weak D match, TRBD1 (6 bases). The sequence was obtained from a woman aged 40 to 49 in good health and CMV-seropositive. The sequencing input was PBMCs. The CDR3 DNA sequence: TGTGCCTGGAGCGCAAGGGGGTACGAGCAGTACTTC. Its protein is CAWSARGYEQYF.